The present entry profiles one T cell receptor beta chain with its context. The source of the sample is a study of blood T cell repertoires in COVID-19. Study at large: Samples taken during acute and convalescent COVID-19 were collected in the United States, Italy and Spain. PBMCs, B-cell-depleted T cells, or T cells provided the cDNA or gDNA that made up the material.

Repertoires were generated with immunoSEQ multiplex PCR, while TCRdb's copy carries only in-frame clones and drops some. The table lists about 110,000 clones, roughly 85% of them singletons. The sequence came from a human donor in a cohort sampled during active COVID-19. Sequenced: peripheral blood.

CDR3 amino acids: CASSEGDTAYNEQFF. CDR3 bases: TGTGCCAGCAGTGAAGGGGACACAGCCTACAATGAGCAGTTCTTC. The chain combines TRBV6-1 with TRBJ2-1; perhaps TRBD1 as D (6 bases). Germline V gives CDR1 MNHNS, CDR2 SASEGT. V lost 1 base and J lost 2, with 9 bases in between. This CDR3 is 15 amino acids long.